The TCR beta chain described here comes from a study of shared clonotypes between healthy human individuals. General observations from the study: Memory subsets had estimated richness that was generally smaller than that of naive subsets.

Details on this clone: Its matching antigen is unknown. Other DNA sequences in this sample translate to the same CDR3.

Per the original methods: Filtering differed for immunoSEQ, which gave only junction sequences without quality scores. Some clones are missing from TCRdb's copy, which holds only in-frame ones; the method was immunoSEQ multiplex PCR. That table is the source of V, J and clone size, and D and trimming were worked out from the DNA. Of more than 2,000,000 clones in the sample, about 92% were seen once. This CDR3 comprises 14 residues. Germline loops: CDR1 SGDLS, CDR2 YYNGEE. Trimming removed 5 bases from V and 1 base from J; junction bases left unmatched: 2. CD4+ cell separation produced CD45RA+ naive and CD45RA-negative memory subsets.

This chain uses TRBV9 with TRBJ2-7; 11 bases agree with TRBD2. This receptor was identified in a man between 18 and 29 years old in good health. Some clones in this sample may be carry-over from other donors' samples. Material for sequencing was naive CD4+ T cells from PBMCs. Subset defined: CD45RA+ positively selected. The CDR3 is CASSRTSGSYEQYF. In DNA form, the CDR3 reads TGTGCCAGCAGTAGGACTAGCGGGTCCTACGAGCAGTACTTC.